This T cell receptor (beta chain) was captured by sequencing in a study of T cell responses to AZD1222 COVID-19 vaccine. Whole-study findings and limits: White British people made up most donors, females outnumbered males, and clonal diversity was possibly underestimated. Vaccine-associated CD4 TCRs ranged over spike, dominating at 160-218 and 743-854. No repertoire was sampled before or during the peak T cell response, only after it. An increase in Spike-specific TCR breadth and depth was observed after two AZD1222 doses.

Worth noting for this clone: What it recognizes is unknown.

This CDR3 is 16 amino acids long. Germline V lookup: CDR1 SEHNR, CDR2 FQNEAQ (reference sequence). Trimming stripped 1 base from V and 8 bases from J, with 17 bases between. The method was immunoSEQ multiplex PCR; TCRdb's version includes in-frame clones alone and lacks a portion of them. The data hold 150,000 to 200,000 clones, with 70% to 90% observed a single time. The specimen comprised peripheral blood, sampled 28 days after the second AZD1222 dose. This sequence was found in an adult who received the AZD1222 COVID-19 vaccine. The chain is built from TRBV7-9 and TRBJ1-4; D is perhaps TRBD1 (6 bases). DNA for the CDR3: TGTGCCAGCAGCTTAGGAACGGGGGCAGGAGGGGAAAAACTGTTTTTT. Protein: CASSLGTGAGGEKLFF.